Listed here are 18 T cell receptor beta chains from one sample, sequenced in a study of shared clonotypes between healthy human individuals. The assay was immunoSEQ multiplex PCR, and TCRdb's table has in-frame clones only and misses some. The sample lists 850,000 to 1,200,000 clones; 70% to 80% were seen once. The sequenced sample consisted of memory CD4+ T cells sorted from blood. The subset denotes: CD45RA-negative fraction. These receptors originate from a man in his late teens or twenties in good health.

The chain carries TRBV5-1 and TRBJ2-3; the D gene could be TRBD1 or TRBD2 (5 bases each). The CDR3 runs to 14 residues. V was shortened by 2 bases and J by 4 bases, with 11 bases between the two germline ends. The germline CDR1 and CDR2 sequences are SGHRS and YFSETQ. Here the CDR3 DNA reads TGCGCCAGCAGCTTCGAGGGGACGGCAGATACGCAGTATTTT. Translation: CASSFEGTADTQYF.

The V and J genes are TRBV2 and TRBJ1-1; no clear D. CDR3 length equals 14 residues. V was pared by 3 bases and J by 1 base, with 9 bases between. The germline gives CDR1 SNHLY, CDR2 FYNNEI. The CDR3 region is CASSEEATNTEAFF. The CDR3 bases are TGTGCCAGCAGTGAGGAGGCTACGAACACTGAAGCTTTCTTT.

Only a few counts were recorded for this clone. The gene calls are TRBV19 and TRBJ1-5, with 8 bases aligning to TRBD1. Germline assignment: CDR1 LNHDA and CDR2 SQIVND (reference sequence). V lost 5 bases and J lost 6; bases outside the gene matches: 3. This CDR3 is built from 13 residues. CDR3 DNA sequence: TGTGCCAGTAGTGAACAGGGGGGTCAGCCCCAGCATTTT. Translated: CASSEQGGQPQHF.

The CDR3: CASKGQGAQYEQYF. The CDR3 bases are TGTGCCTCGAAAGGGCAGGGGGCGCAGTACGAGCAGTACTTC. The J gene is TRBJ2-7, the V gene TRBV30; 8 bases line up with TRBD1. The CDR3 spans 14 residues. Germline lookup yields CDR1 GTSNPN and CDR2 SVGIG (reference sequence). V gave up 7 bases and J gave up 4 bases; unmatched junction bases: 12.

This clone was seen ten or more times. The rearrangement joins TRBV10-1 to TRBJ2-3; perhaps TRBD1 as D (6 bases). V dropped 10 bases and J dropped 2 bases, with 10 bases sitting between them. CDR3 size: 12 residues. Germline V gene sequence: CDR1 WNHNN, CDR2 SYGVQD (reference sequence). CDR3 region: CATDSYTDTQYF. DNA of the CDR3: TGCGCCACGGACAGTTACACAGATACGCAGTATTTT.

The chain has TRBV30 and TRBJ2-1, with 9 bases fitting TRBD2. CDR3 length: 15 amino acids. The junction had 8 bases not matched to a gene; V was cut back by 2 bases and J by 6 bases. Germline V gives CDR1 GTSNPN, CDR2 SVGIG (reference sequence). The CDR3 loop reads CAWSRAGGPVNEQFF. The CDR3 DNA reads as TGTGCCTGGAGTAGAGCGGGGGGCCCGGTCAATGAGCAGTTCTTC.

The CDR3 bases are TGTGCCAGTAGTCCCGCTGAGGGGGCTACCGGGGAGCTGTTTTTT. It codes for CASSPAEGATGELFF. This chain connects TRBV19 to TRBJ2-2; TRBD1 agrees at 7 bases. The CDR3 loop spans 15 amino acids. V lost 5 bases and J lost 5; bases outside the gene matches: 8. CDR1 and CDR2 (germline): LNHDA, SQIVND (reference sequence).

Only one count was recorded for this clone. V and J are TRBV29-1 and TRBJ2-3; D call uncertain. There are 12 residues in the CDR3. Germline CDR1 is SQVTM and CDR2 is ANQGSEA. V lost 6 bases to trimming and J lost 3 bases, with 10 bases between them. The CDR3 is CSVVTLTDTQYF. CDR3 nucleotide sequence: TGCAGCGTCGTGACCCTTACAGATACGCAGTATTTT.

The CDR3 spells CASSESLTGGYSNQPQHF. The CDR3 DNA reads TGTGCCAGCAGCGAAAGTTTGACAGGAGGCTATAGCAATCAGCCCCAGCATTTT. V usage is TRBV2 and J usage is TRBJ1-5; D is perhaps TRBD1 (6 bases). This CDR3 is built from 18 residues. V was trimmed by 6 bases and J by 0 bases, leaving 21 bases between them. The germline V gene has CDR1 SNHLY and CDR2 FYNNEI. Full variable domain (missing parts from reference TRBV2 and TRBJ1-5): EPEVTQTPSHQVTQMGQEVILRCVPISNHLYFYWYRQILGQKVEFLVSFYNNEISEKSEIFDDQFSVERPDGSNFTLKIRSTKLEDSAMYFCASSESLTGGYSNQPQHFGDGTRLSIL.

The chain is built from TRBV6-5 and TRBJ2-7; 8 positions match TRBD1. CDR3 length: 13 residues. CDR1 MNHEY and CDR2 SVGAGI come from the germline V gene. With V trimmed by 6 bases and J by 7 bases, 8 bases remained unmatched. The CDR3 DNA reads TGTGCCAGCAGGGCAGGGGGCTCGGGTGAGCAGTACTTC. It specifies CASRAGGSGEQYF.

The chain uses TRBV4-3 and TRBJ2-7; D remains ambiguous. The germline V and J ends were trimmed by 1 base and 4 bases, with 8 bases remaining between them. The CDR3 consists of 13 residues. Germline-derived CDR1 and CDR2 are LGHNA and YSLEER. CDR3 residues: CASSQGVQYEQYF. Written as DNA, the CDR3 is TGCGCCAGCAGCCAAGGCGTTCAGTACGAGCAGTACTTC.

The chain combines TRBV10-3 with TRBJ2-5; D remains ambiguous. The CDR3 consists of 13 residues. CDR1 is ENHRY and CDR2 is SYGVKD in the germline V gene. Trimming stripped 4 bases from V and 4 bases from J, with 10 bases between. The CDR3 nucleotides read TGTGCCATCAGTGGTACGGAACGAGAGACCCAGTACTTC. This encodes CAISGTERETQYF.

The rearrangement joins TRBV2 to TRBJ2-2, with D possibly TRBD1 on 7 matching bases. Trimming took off 2 bases at V and 4 bases at J, with 11 bases between the two ends. Germline V gene sequence: CDR1 SNHLY, CDR2 FYNNEI. This CDR3 spans 15 amino acids. CDR3 protein: CASSESRGATGELFF. CDR3 DNA: TGTGCCAGCAGTGAATCCAGGGGGGCCACCGGGGAGCTGTTTTTT.

This clone was seen a handful of times. This chain links TRBV4-1 with TRBJ1-2; D gene ambiguous. CDR3 length equals 16 residues. V was pared by 4 bases and J by 5 bases, with 20 bases between. Per the germline V gene, CDR1 is MGHRA and CDR2 is YSYEKL. Written as DNA, the CDR3 is TGCGCCAGCAGCCCAAGGATAGGTGAATTCTCTTATGGCTACACCTTC. It encodes CASSPRIGEFSYGYTF.

As concerns this clone: This likely traces to a read error, being one base from a far larger clone. The V call is TRBV30, the J call TRBJ1-2; no reliable D call. V shed 1 base and J shed 8 bases, with 14 bases lying between them. Germline loops: CDR1 GTSNPN, CDR2 SVGIG (reference sequence). CDR3 length: 13 amino acids. CDR3 nucleotide sequence: TGTGCCTGGAGTGCACAGCGCTTGGTAGGCTACACCTTC. Its translation is CAWSAQRLVGYTF.

The rearrangement uses TRBV7-9 and TRBJ1-6, with a tentative D call TRBD1 (5 bases). The CDR3 runs to 17 residues. Germline-derived CDR1 and CDR2 are SEHNR and FQNEAQ (reference sequence). V shed 2 bases and J shed 8 bases, with 19 bases lying between them. CDR3 DNA sequence: TGTGCCAGCAGCTTACGCCGTGGAGAGGGGAGGGATTCACCCCTCCACTTT. Translated: CASSLRRGEGRDSPLHF.

The chain couples TRBV10-1 to TRBJ2-7; 7 nucleotides agree with TRBD1. In germline, CDR1 is WNHNN, CDR2 SYGVQD (reference sequence). V shed 5 bases and J 3 bases; nucleotides not matched to a gene: 4. The CDR3 sequence is 13 residues long. The CDR3 region has the DNA TGCGCCAGCAGTCCGGGACAGCACTACGAGCAGTACTTC. This sequence encodes CASSPGQHYEQYF.

This clone has a handful of counts. In the same sample, other DNA sequences code for this CDR3. This chain joins TRBV11-2 and TRBJ1-1, with TRBD1 matching over 9 bases. The ends lost 5 bases at V and 4 bases at J; junction bases unmatched: 5. CDR1 is SGHAT, CDR2 FQNNGV, per germline. The CDR3 extends over 14 amino acids. In DNA, the CDR3 is TGTGCCAGCAGCCCACAGGGGGCAGGCACTGAAGCTTTCTTT. Translation gives CASSPQGAGTEAFF.